A single sample is the source of the 9 T cell receptor beta chains below, sequenced in a study of memory CD4+ T cells and cytomegalovirus serostatus. The sort gate was single viable CD3+CD4+CD8-CD45RO+ cells for memory CD4+ T cells. The repertoire was sequenced with immunoSEQ multiplex PCR; TCRdb's copy has only in-frame clones and lacks some. The profile shows about 41,000 clones, roughly 77% of them singletons. Sequenced sample: memory CD4+ T cells from blood. All receptors derive from an adult in good health and CMV-seronegative.

The chain couples TRBV21-1 to TRBJ2-7; TRBD2 is taken as the D call from the table, unchecked against the DNA. TRBV21-1 has pseudogene status. The CDR3 consists of 12 residues. In DNA, the CDR3 is TGTGCAGTTACCGGGGATGGTTACGAGCAGTACTTC. Translated: CAVTGDGYEQYF.

The chain combines TRBV4-3 with TRBJ1-1; 8 bases agree with TRBD1. CDR1 LGHNA and CDR2 YSLEER come from the germline V gene. The trim removed 4 bases at V and 4 bases at J, leaving 8 bases unmatched. The CDR3 is 15 residues long. CDR3 loop: CASSLEIQGGTEAFF. CDR3 nucleotide sequence: TGCGCCAGCAGCCTCGAAATACAGGGGGGCACTGAAGCTTTCTTT.

The rearrangement uses TRBV2 and TRBJ2-5, with unresolved D. CDR1 is SNHLY, CDR2 FYNNEI, per germline. V shed 6 bases and J shed 2 bases, with 4 bases lying between them. The CDR3 has 11 residues. CDR3 sequence: CASRDQETQYF. The CDR3 DNA reads TGTGCCAGCAGGGATCAAGAGACCCAGTACTTC.

The chain employs TRBV6-5 and TRBJ1-5; D unresolved. Germline-derived CDR1 and CDR2 are MNHEY and SVGAGI. The V end was cut by 6 bases, the J end by 4 bases, with 10 bases between. The CDR3 loop spans 13 amino acids. The DNA of the CDR3 is TGTGCCAGCAGGAATCAGGAGAATCAGCCCCAGCATTTT. Protein: CASRNQENQPQHF.

The chain carries TRBV2 and TRBJ1-2; 8 bases are a match to TRBD1. Germline V gives CDR1 SNHLY, CDR2 FYNNEI. The CDR3 sequence is 12 residues long. The V gene end was trimmed by 8 bases and the J gene end by 7 bases; junction bases not matched to a gene: 6. CDR3 DNA: TGTGCCAGCGACAGGGGCGTGCGTGGCTACACCTTC. This sequence encodes CASDRGVRGYTF.

V and J are TRBV27 and TRBJ2-7, with TRBD2 as a possible D gene (6 bases). Trimming took 7 bases from V and 6 from J, leaving 10 bases between them. Germline CDR1 is MNHEY and CDR2 is SMNVEV (reference sequence). The CDR3 loop spans 11 amino acids. The CDR3 DNA reads TGTGCCAGCACTCTGGGAGGCGAGCAGTACTTC. It specifies CASTLGGEQYF.

This chain connects TRBV19 to TRBJ1-5; D remains unclear. Germline lookup yields CDR1 LNHDA and CDR2 SQIVND (reference sequence). This CDR3 is 13 amino acids long. Trimming cost V 0 bases and J 3 bases, with 3 bases left between them. CDR3 loop: CASSIDPNQPQHF. Here the CDR3 DNA reads TGTGCCAGTAGTATAGATCCCAATCAGCCCCAGCATTTT. Variable domain in full (rest from reference TRBV19 and TRBJ1-5): DGGITQSPKYLFRKEGQNVTLSCEQNLNHDAMYWYRQDPGQGLRLIYYSQIVNDFQKGDIAEGYSVSREKKESFPLTVTSAQKNPTAFYLCASSIDPNQPQHFGDGTRLSIL.

This chain connects TRBV2 to TRBJ1-1; D is perhaps TRBD1 (5 bases). CDR1 is SNHLY and CDR2 is FYNNEI in the germline V gene. V was shortened by 6 bases and J by 1 base, with 9 bases between the two germline ends. This CDR3 contains 13 residues. The CDR3 here is CASRYRTNTEAFF. In DNA, the CDR3 is TGTGCCAGCAGATACAGGACGAACACTGAAGCTTTCTTT.

The chain carries TRBV10-3 and TRBJ2-1; D is possibly TRBD1 or TRBD2 (6 bases each). The germline V gene encodes CDR1 ENHRY and CDR2 SYGVKD. The length of the CDR3 is 12 residues. V gave up 10 bases and J gave up 7 bases, with 14 bases separating them. CDR3 region: CATARGLNEQFF. The CDR3 DNA reads as TGTGCCACCGCCCGGGGGCTTAATGAGCAGTTCTTC.